This TCR beta chain stems from a study of T cell responses to AZD1222 COVID-19 vaccine. TCRdb's table, derived via immunoSEQ multiplex PCR, lists solely in-frame clones and lacks some. The sample consists of 100,000 or so clones, roughly nine tenths of them appearing once. Of note for this clone: The antigen is undetermined.

The J segment lost 2 bases and the V segment lost 7 bases, leaving 4 bases of the junction unmatched. CDR1 and CDR2 from the germline V gene are MNHEY and SVGAGI. This CDR3 comprises 14 residues. Overall study results and limits: Possibly, clonal diversity was underestimated; donors were largely white British and included more females.

The chain combines TRBV6-5 with TRBJ1-1, with 10 bases matching TRBD1. The receptor was isolated from an adult in good health. The specimen was peripheral blood, collected on day 0 of AZD1222 vaccination. CDR3 residues: CASTRDRGNTEAFF. As DNA, the CDR3 is TGTGCCAGCACTAGGGACAGGGGCAACACTGAAGCTTTCTTT.